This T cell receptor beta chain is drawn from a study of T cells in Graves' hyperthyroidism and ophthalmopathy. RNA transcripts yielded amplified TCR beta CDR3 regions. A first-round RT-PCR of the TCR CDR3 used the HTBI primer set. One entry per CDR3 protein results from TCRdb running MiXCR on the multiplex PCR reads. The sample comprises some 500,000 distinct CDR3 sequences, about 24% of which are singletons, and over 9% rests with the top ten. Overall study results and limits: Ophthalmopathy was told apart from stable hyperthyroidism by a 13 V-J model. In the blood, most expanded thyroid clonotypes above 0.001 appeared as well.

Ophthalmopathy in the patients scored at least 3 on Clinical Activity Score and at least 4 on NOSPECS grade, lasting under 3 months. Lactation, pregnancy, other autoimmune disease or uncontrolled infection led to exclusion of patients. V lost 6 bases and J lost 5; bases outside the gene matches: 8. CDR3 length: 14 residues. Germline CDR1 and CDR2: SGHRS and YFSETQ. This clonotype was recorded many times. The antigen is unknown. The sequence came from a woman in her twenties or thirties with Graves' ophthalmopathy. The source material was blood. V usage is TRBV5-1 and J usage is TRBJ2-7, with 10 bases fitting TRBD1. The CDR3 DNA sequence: TGCGCCAGCACCGGGACAGGGGTTTATGACGAGCAGTACTTC. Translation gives CASTGTGVYDEQYF.